This passage covers 3 T cell receptor beta chains from one sample sequenced in a study of blood T cell repertoires in COVID-19. Libraries were prepared by immunoSEQ multiplex PCR; TCRdb keeps only in-frame clonotypes and omits some of them. The sample records 70,000 to 95,000 clones, just over 90% being singletons. Sequencing used peripheral blood. The receptor source for this set is a man aged 50-59 years with COVID-19, enrolled during active disease.

This chain joins TRBV19 and TRBJ2-1, with 9 nucleotides matching TRBD2. CDR3 size: 15 residues. Germline V lookup: CDR1 LNHDA, CDR2 SQIVND (reference sequence). V lost 0 bases and J lost 13; bases outside the gene matches: 10. The CDR3 DNA reads TGTGCCAGTAGTATAGATCTGGGGCGAGCGGGAGGACAGTTCTTC. Translated, it gives CASSIDLGRAGGQFF.

The chain joins TRBV25-1 to TRBJ2-2; D ambiguous. Germline V lookup: CDR1 MGHDK, CDR2 SYGVNS. The CDR3 is 11 residues long. V lost 7 bases, J lost 2 bases, and 2 bases lay in between. The CDR3 sequence is CASTNTGELFF. The CDR3 DNA reads as TGTGCCAGCACAAACACCGGGGAGCTGTTTTTT.

The chain joins TRBV5-5 to TRBJ2-5; D perhaps matches TRBD1 (7 bases). The CDR3 length is 16 residues. CDR1 SGHKS and CDR2 YYEKEE come from the germline V gene (reference sequence). Trimming removed 4 bases at V and 4 bases at J, with 20 bases between. The CDR3 spells CASSPQGVGGIETQYF. CDR3 DNA: TGTGCCAGCAGCCCCCAGGGGGTAGGGGGGATAGAGACCCAGTACTTC.